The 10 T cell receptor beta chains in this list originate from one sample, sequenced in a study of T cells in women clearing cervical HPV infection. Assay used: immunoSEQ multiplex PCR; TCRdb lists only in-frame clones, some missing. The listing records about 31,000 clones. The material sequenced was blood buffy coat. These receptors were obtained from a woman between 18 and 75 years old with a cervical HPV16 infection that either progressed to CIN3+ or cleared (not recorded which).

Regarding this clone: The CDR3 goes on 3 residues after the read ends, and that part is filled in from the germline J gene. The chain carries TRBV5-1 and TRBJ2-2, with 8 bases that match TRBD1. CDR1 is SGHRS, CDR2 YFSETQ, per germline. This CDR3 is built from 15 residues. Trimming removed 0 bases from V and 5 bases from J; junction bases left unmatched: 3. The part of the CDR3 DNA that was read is TGCGCCAGCAGCTTGGGGACAGGGAAGACCGGGGAG. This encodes CASSLGTGKTGE. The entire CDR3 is CASSLGTGKTGELFF. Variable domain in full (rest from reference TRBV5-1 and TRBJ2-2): KAGVTQTPRYLIKTRGQQVTLSCSPISGHRSVSWYQQTPGQGLQFLFEYFSETQRNKGNFPGRFSGRQFSNSRSEMNVSTLELGDSALYLCASSLGTGKTGELFFGEGSRLTVL.

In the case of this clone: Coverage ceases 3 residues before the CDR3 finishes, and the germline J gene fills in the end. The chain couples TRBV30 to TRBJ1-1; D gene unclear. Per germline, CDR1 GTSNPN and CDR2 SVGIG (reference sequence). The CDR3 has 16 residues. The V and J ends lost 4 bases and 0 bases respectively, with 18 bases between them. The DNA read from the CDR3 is TGTGCCTGGAAAAAGGGCCCGAACGAAATGAACACTGAA. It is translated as CAWKKGPNEMNTE. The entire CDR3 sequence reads CAWKKGPNEMNTEAFF.

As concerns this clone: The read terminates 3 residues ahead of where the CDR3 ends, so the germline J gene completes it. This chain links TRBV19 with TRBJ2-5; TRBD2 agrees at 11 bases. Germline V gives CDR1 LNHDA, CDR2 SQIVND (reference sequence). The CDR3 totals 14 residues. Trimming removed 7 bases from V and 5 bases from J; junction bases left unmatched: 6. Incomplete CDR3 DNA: TGTGCCAGTACAGATAGCGGGGGGGCGGAGACC. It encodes CASTDSGGAET. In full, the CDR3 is CASTDSGGAETQYF.

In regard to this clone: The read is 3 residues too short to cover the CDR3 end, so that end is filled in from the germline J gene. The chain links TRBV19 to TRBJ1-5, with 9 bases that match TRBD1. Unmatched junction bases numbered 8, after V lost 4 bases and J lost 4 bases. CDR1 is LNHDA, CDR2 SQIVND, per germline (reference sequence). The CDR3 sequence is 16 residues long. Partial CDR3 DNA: TGTGCCAGTAGTACGCGGGACAGGGCTAGAAATCAGCCC. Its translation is CASSTRDRARNQP. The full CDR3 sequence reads CASSTRDRARNQPQHF.

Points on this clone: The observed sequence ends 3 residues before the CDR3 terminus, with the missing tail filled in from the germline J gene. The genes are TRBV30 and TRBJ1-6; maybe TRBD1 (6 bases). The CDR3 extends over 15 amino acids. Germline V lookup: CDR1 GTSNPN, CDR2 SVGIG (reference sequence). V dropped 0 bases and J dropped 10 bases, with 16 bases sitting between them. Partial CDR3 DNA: TGTGCCTGGAGTGTCCCGGGACACGCGAGGTCACCC. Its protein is CAWSVPGHARSP. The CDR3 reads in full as CAWSVPGHARSPLHF.

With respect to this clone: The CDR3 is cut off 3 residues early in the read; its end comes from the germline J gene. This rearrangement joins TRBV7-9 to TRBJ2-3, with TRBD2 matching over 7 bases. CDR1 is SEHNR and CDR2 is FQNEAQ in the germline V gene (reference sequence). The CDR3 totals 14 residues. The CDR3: CASSLRTSEETQYF. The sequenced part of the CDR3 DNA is TGTGCCAGCAGCCTTCGGACTAGTGAAGAGACG.

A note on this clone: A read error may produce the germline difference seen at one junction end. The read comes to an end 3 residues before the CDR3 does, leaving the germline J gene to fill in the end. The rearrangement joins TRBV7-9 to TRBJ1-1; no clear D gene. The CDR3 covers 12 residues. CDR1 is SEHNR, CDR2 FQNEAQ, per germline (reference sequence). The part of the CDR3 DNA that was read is TGTGCCAGCAGGGAACTCGACACTGAG. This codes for CASRELDTE. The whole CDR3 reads CASRELDTEAFF.

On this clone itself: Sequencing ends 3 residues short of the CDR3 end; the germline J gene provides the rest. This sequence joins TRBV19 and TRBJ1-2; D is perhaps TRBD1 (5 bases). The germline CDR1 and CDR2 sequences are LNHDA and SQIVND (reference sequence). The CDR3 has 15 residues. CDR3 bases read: TGTGCCAGTAGGGAAATGGAGGGGCGGGGAGATACC. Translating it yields CASREMEGRGDT. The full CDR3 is CASREMEGRGDTYTF.

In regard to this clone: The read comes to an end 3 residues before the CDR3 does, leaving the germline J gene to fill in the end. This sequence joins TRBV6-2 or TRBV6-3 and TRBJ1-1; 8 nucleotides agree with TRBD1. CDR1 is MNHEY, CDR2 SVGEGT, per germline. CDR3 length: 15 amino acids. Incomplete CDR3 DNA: TGTGCCAGCAGCCTAAACAGGGGGAAGGTTAGGGAA. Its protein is CASSLNRGKVRE. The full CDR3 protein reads CASSLNRGKVREAFF.

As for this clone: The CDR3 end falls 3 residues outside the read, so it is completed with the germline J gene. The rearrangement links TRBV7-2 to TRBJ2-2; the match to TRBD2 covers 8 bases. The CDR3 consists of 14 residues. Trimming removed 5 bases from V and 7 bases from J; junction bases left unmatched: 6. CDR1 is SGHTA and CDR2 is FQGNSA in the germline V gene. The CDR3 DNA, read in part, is TGTGCCAGCAGCGCGGGACTAGGGGGCGGGGAG. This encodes CASSAGLGGGE. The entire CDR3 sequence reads CASSAGLGGGELFF.